These T cell receptor beta chains were read from a single sample in a study of CD4 T cells in relation to SARS-CoV-2 and coronaviruses. Data came from immunoSEQ multiplex PCR; TCRdb stores just in-frame clones and leaves some out. This sample yields about 70,000 clones, of which approximately 87% are seen a single time; 1.5% to 2% belongs to the top ten. Sequencing input: memory CD4+ T cells from PBMCs. All receptors derive from a human donor in good health. Both conserved end residues are part of each CDR3. A D gene is named only where the DNA matches it firmly. A clone size is listed for some rows: how often the clone was seen (once, few, many), or a class if it is expanded.

v_gene,abundance,j_gene,d_gene,CDR3aa,CDR3nt
TRBV7-3,-,TRBJ1-1,TRBD1,CASSSQPSGGTEAFF,TGTGCCAGCAGTTCTCAACCCTCAGGGGGCACTGAAGCTTTCTTT
TRBV2,once,TRBJ2-1,-,CASTLPGGARTYNEQFF,TGTGCCAGCACTCTCCCCGGGGGAGCCAGGACCTACAATGAGCAGTTCTTC
TRBV9,few,TRBJ1-2,TRBD1,CASSPRQGTTYGYTF,TGTGCCAGCAGCCCGCGACAGGGGACTACCTATGGCTACACCTTC
TRBV29-1,-,TRBJ2-7,-,CSVIGGGEYEQYF,TGCAGCGTTATTGGGGGCGGGGAGTACGAGCAGTACTTC
TRBV7-2,-,TRBJ2-2,-,CASSTTGDWRSGELFF,TGTGCCAGCAGCACCACAGGGGACTGGAGGAGCGGGGAGCTGTTTTTT
TRBV11-1,-,TRBJ2-3,-,CASSNSRSGDTQYF,TGTGCCAGCAGCAATAGCCGCAGTGGGGATACGCAGTATTTT
TRBV9,-,TRBJ2-2,TRBD2,CASSPRGGTNTGELFF,TGTGCCAGCAGCCCCCGCGGGGGGACGAACACCGGGGAGCTGTTTTTT
TRBV11-2,-,TRBJ2-3,-,CASSLGQEFTDTQYF,TGTGCCAGCAGCTTAGGGCAGGAGTTCACAGATACGCAGTATTTT
TRBV19,once,TRBJ1-5,-,CASTSLGQPQHF,TGTGCCAGTACGAGTTTGGGTCAGCCCCAGCATTTT
TRBV28,-,TRBJ1-2,-,CASGLINYGYTF,TGTGCCAGCGGCCTGATTAACTATGGCTACACCTTC
TRBV15,few,TRBJ1-1,TRBD1,CATIGTGPNTEAFF,TGTGCCACCATCGGGACAGGGCCGAACACTGAAGCTTTCTTT
TRBV11-3,-,TRBJ2-1,-,CASSIDRNEQFF,TGTGCCAGCAGCATAGACAGGAATGAGCAGTTCTTC
TRBV7-2,-,TRBJ2-2,-,CASSLEMNTGELFF,TGTGCCAGCAGCTTGGAGATGAACACCGGGGAGCTGTTTTTT
TRBV28,-,TRBJ1-6,-,CASSLDPGWNNSPLHF,TGTGCCAGCAGTTTAGATCCAGGGTGGAATAATTCACCCCTCCACTTT
TRBV20-1,-,TRBJ2-5,-,CSASLNGGRQETQYF,TGCAGTGCTAGTTTGAATGGGGGACGACAAGAGACCCAGTACTTC
TRBV28,once,TRBJ1-2,-,CASSLYRGVNGYTF,TGTGCCAGCAGTTTATATCGGGGGGTCAATGGCTACACCTTC
TRBV7-8,-,TRBJ1-1,-,CASSLGGGWNTEAFF,TGTGCCAGCAGCTTAGGGGGGGGATGGAACACTGAAGCTTTCTTT
TRBV5-1,-,TRBJ1-1,-,CASSPLSAMNTEAFF,TGCGCCAGCAGCCCGCTTTCTGCCATGAACACTGAAGCTTTCTTT
TRBV28,-,TRBJ2-1,TRBD2,CASSSISGGPGNEQFF,TGTGCCAGCAGTTCAATTAGCGGGGGGCCGGGAAATGAGCAGTTCTTC
TRBV5-3,once,TRBJ2-1,-,CARSAEFSRHRNEQFF,TGTGCCAGAAGCGCAGAGTTTAGTAGACATCGAAATGAGCAGTTCTTC
TRBV18,-,TRBJ2-3,-,CASTQTGLTDTQYF,TGTGCCAGCACACAGACAGGTCTCACAGATACGCAGTATTTT
TRBV7-3,-,TRBJ1-1,TRBD1,CASSSSGGAEAFF,TGTGCCAGCAGCTCTTCAGGGGGCGCTGAAGCTTTCTTT
TRBV5-1,-,TRBJ2-7,TRBD1,CASSPGDRGTSGLGEQYF,TGCGCCAGCAGCCCGGGGGACAGGGGGACATCCGGGCTCGGCGAGCAGTACTTC
TRBV21-1,-,TRBJ2-1,-,CASSSLAPGGCNEQFF,TGTGCCAGCAGCAGCCTCGCGCCAGGGGGCTGCAATGAGCAGTTCTTC
TRBV7-6,-,TRBJ2-7,-,CASSLTRTASYEQYF,TGTGCCAGCAGCTTAACCCGGACAGCCTCCTACGAGCAGTACTTC
TRBV7-2,-,TRBJ2-5,TRBD2,CASSYAGGPETQYF,TGTGCCAGCAGCTACGCGGGGGGGCCAGAGACCCAGTACTTC
TRBV18,-,TRBJ1-5,-,CASSQTGGALGNQPQHF,TGTGCCAGCTCACAAACCGGGGGGGCATTGGGCAATCAGCCCCAGCATTTT
TRBV29-1,-,TRBJ2-3,-,CSVQTGTSTDTQYF,TGCAGCGTCCAAACCGGGACAAGCACAGATACGCAGTATTTT
TRBV7-2,-,TRBJ1-1,-,CASSLAKLMNTEAFF,TGTGCCAGCAGCTTAGCGAAGCTGATGAACACTGAAGCTTTCTTT
TRBV28,-,TRBJ2-7,TRBD1,CASNRGIRLEQYF,TGTGCCAGCAACAGGGGAATTCGGCTCGAGCAGTACTTC
TRBV7-8,-,TRBJ2-7,-,CASSHNPKRAFEQYF,TGTGCCAGCAGCCACAACCCCAAGAGGGCCTTCGAGCAGTACTTC
TRBV2,-,TRBJ2-3,-,CASRDRGYTQYF,TGTGCCAGCAGGGATAGAGGTTATACGCAGTATTTT
TRBV13,-,TRBJ2-5,-,CASTRQGGQETQYF,TGTGCCAGCACCCGTCAGGGGGGCCAAGAGACCCAGTACTTC
TRBV28,-,TRBJ1-5,-,CASIYSRMDSSQPQHF,TGTGCCAGCATTTATTCCCGGATGGACTCGTCTCAGCCCCAGCATTTT
TRBV7-2,few,TRBJ2-3,TRBD2,CASSLAQRGGSDTQYF,TGTGCCAGCAGCTTAGCCCAGCGGGGGGGCTCAGATACGCAGTATTTT
TRBV18,-,TRBJ2-2,-,CASSPPSLSDTGELFF,TGTGCCAGCTCACCACCGTCTCTGTCCGACACCGGGGAGCTGTTTTTT
TRBV5-1,-,TRBJ1-1,TRBD1,CASSSLGTANTEAFF,TGCGCCAGCAGCTCCCTCGGGACAGCAAACACTGAAGCTTTCTTT